This paragraph reports one T cell receptor beta chain. Its specificity is unknown. Data came from immunoSEQ multiplex PCR; TCRdb stores just in-frame clones and leaves some out. The data show 250,000 to 300,000 clones, with just over 85% seen just once and approximately 1% held by the top ten. The data stem from a study of cytomegalovirus exposure and HLA in healthy donors. The overall study: The same platform used for the roughly 610 first-cohort repertoires was also used for the 100 to 150 validation repertoires, as a later analysis reported.

The study, taken as a whole, reports: As confirmed in vitro, a few CMV-associated chains were specific for CMV antigens. Whilst most TCR sequences proved rare, a subset of public TCRs occurred across many donors.

V lost 7 bases, J lost 4 bases, and 21 bases lay in between. Germline loops: CDR1 SGHRS, CDR2 YFSETQ. This CDR3 is built from 15 residues. An approximately 130-subject validation cohort, separate from the 666-subject first cohort, supplied the donors. The chain employs TRBV5-1 and TRBJ2-7; weak D call: TRBD1 (5 bases). Sequences were obtained from PBMCs. The source is a woman aged 18 to 35 in good health and CMV-seronegative. CDR3 DNA sequence: TGCGCCAGCGCACAGTCCAAGGGGCTGAGTTACGAGCAGTACTTC. This sequence encodes CASAQSKGLSYEQYF. Looking up the rest from reference TRBV5-1 and TRBJ2-7 gives the full variable domain: KAGVTQTPRYLIKTRGQQVTLSCSPISGHRSVSWYQQTPGQGLQFLFEYFSETQRNKGNFPGRFSGRQFSNSRSEMNVSTLELGDSALYLCASAQSKGLSYEQYFGPGTRLTVT.